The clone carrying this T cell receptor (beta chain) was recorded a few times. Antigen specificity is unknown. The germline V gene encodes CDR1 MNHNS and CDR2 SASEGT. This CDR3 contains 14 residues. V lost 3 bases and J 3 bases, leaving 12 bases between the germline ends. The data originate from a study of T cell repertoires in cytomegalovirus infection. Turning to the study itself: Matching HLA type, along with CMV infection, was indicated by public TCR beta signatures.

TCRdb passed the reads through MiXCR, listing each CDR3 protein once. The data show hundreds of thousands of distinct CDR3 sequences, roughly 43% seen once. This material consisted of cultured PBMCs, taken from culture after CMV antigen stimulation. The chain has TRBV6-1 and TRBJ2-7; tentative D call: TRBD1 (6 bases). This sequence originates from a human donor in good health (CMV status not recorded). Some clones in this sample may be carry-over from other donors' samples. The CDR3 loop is CASSDTGRYYEQYF. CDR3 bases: TGTGCCAGCAGTGATACAGGGCGCTACTACGAGCAGTACTTC.